The 30 T cell receptor beta chains presented below share a single source sample, sequenced in a study of T cells in Graves' hyperthyroidism and ophthalmopathy. Authors of the study amplified TCR beta CDR3 regions from RNA transcripts. Primed by the HTBI set, a first-round RT-PCR was run on the TCR CDR3. TCRdb redid the calling of the multiplex PCR reads with MiXCR, one entry per CDR3 protein. This table has approximately 360,000 distinct CDR3 sequences, about a sixth appearing once. The sequenced sample was blood. The receptor set was obtained from a woman younger than 30 with Graves' hyperthyroidism that later progressed to Graves' ophthalmopathy.

With regard to this clonotype: Being one base from a much bigger clone, this may be a read error. The genes are TRBV28 and TRBJ2-7; unclear D gene. The CDR3 sequence is 14 residues long. CDR1 is MDHEN, CDR2 SYDVKM, per germline. V was trimmed by 1 base and J by 4 bases, leaving 11 bases between them. CDR3 DNA sequence: TGTGCCAGCAGTTTATCGGTGACAAAATACGAGCAGTACTTC. Translated, it gives CASSLSVTKYEQYF.

This chain uses TRBV16 with TRBJ2-7; D ambiguous. The CDR3 loop spans 13 amino acids. Looked up from germline, CDR1 is KGHSY and CDR2 is FQNENV. Trimming stripped 0 bases from V and 3 bases from J, with 6 bases between. The DNA for the CDR3 is TGTGCCAGCAGCCAATCATACGACTACGAGCAGTACTTC. Its translation is CASSQSYDYEQYF.

In this sample, this clonotype turned up a few times. V gene TRBV4-1 combines with J gene TRBJ2-7, with a tentative D call TRBD1 (5 bases). V shed 2 bases and J shed 5 bases, with 16 bases lying between them. The CDR3 is 15 amino acids. Germline V CDR1 and CDR2: MGHRA, YSYEKL. CDR3 in amino acids: CASSQQGRMWDEQYF. The CDR3 DNA follows: TGCGCCAGCAGCCAACAGGGCAGGATGTGGGACGAGCAGTACTTC.

This clonotype was observed a handful of times. The V call is TRBV20-1, the J call TRBJ2-2; 11 nucleotides agree with TRBD2. In germline, CDR1 is DFQATT, CDR2 SNEGSKA (reference sequence). The J segment lost 5 bases and the V segment lost 4 bases, leaving 12 bases of the junction unmatched. The CDR3 has 17 residues. CDR3 sequence: CSAIGTSGPQRTGELFF. Written as DNA, the CDR3 is TGCAGTGCTATCGGGACTAGCGGTCCTCAGAGGACCGGGGAGCTGTTTTTT.

This clonotype was observed many times. This chain joins TRBV28 and TRBJ1-4; possibly TRBD1 for D (6 bases). The CDR3 spans 14 residues. Germline values: CDR1 MDHEN, CDR2 SYDVKM. Between the trimmed V and J ends, which lost 3 bases and 7 bases, there was a span of 12 bases. The CDR3 sequence: CASSLGDIGEKLFF. CDR3 coding DNA: TGTGCCAGCAGTTTGGGGGACATCGGTGAAAAACTGTTTTTT.

This clonotype was seen at least ten times. This chain uses TRBV28 with TRBJ1-1; D gene uncertain. From germline, CDR1 is MDHEN and CDR2 SYDVKM. This CDR3 region has 13 residues. V was pared by 3 bases and J by 1 base, with 6 bases between. The CDR3 DNA reads as TGTGCCAGCAGTTTCGGTTGGAACACTGAAGCTTTCTTT. Translation: CASSFGWNTEAFF.

This clonotype was counted between two and nine times. This chain joins TRBV24-1 and TRBJ2-1; D remains ambiguous. Trimming stripped 4 bases from V and 9 bases from J, with 12 bases between. CDR1 and CDR2 (germline): KGHDR, SFDVKD. CDR3 size: 13 residues. CDR3 region: CATSDLDPGEQFF. In nucleotides, the CDR3 is TGTGCCACCAGTGACTTAGACCCCGGTGAGCAGTTCTTC.

This clonotype was seen a few times. The chain combines TRBV14 with TRBJ1-1; tentatively, D is TRBD1 (6 bases). Germline values: CDR1 SGHDN, CDR2 FVKESK. Deletions cut 0 bases from V and 11 bases from J, with 13 bases between. The CDR3 is 13 residues long. CDR3 sequence: CASSQDWGRRAFF. DNA of the CDR3: TGTGCCAGCAGCCAAGATTGGGGGCGTCGGGCTTTCTTT.

This clonotype occurred many times. The chain couples TRBV30 to TRBJ1-2, with D maybe TRBD1 (6 bases). Germline V gives CDR1 GTSNPN, CDR2 SVGIG (reference sequence). Trimming took off 4 bases at V and 4 bases at J, with 10 bases between the two ends. The CDR3 is 12 amino acids. The CDR3 DNA reads as TGTGCCTGGAACGCAGGGGCCTATGGCTACACCTTC. This encodes CAWNAGAYGYTF.

This clonotype was detected many times. The CDR3 protein is CASSVHGYTEAFF. The CDR3 DNA reads as TGCGCCAGCAGTGTACATGGGTACACTGAAGCTTTCTTT. The V and J genes are TRBV10-2 and TRBJ1-1; D uncertain. Germline CDR1 is WSHSY and CDR2 is SAAADI. This CDR3 has 13 residues. Deletions cut 4 bases from V and 3 bases from J, with 9 bases between.

In this sample, this clonotype turned up many times. The gene calls are TRBV7-9 and TRBJ2-3; possible D gene TRBD1, 5 bases. Germline V lookup: CDR1 SEHNR, CDR2 FQNEAQ (reference sequence). Trimming took off 5 bases at V and 1 base at J, with 13 bases between the two ends. The CDR3 spans 15 residues. CDR3 loop: CASSPSMGRTDTQYF. The CDR3 nucleotides read TGTGCCAGCAGCCCCTCAATGGGGCGCACAGATACGCAGTATTTT.

This clonotype showed up many times. The chain combines TRBV12-3 or TRBV12-4 with TRBJ2-3; tentatively, D is TRBD2 (6 bases). The CDR3 is 18 amino acids. V was shortened by 4 bases and J by 0 bases, with 20 bases between the two germline ends. CDR3 amino acids: CASSYGASETGSTDTQYF. The CDR3 bases are TGTGCCAGCAGTTATGGCGCTAGCGAAACCGGGAGCACAGATACGCAGTATTTT.

This clonotype appeared many times. The rearrangement joins TRBV27 to TRBJ2-3; D is ambiguous. The CDR3 covers 11 residues. Trimming cost V 3 bases and J 7 bases, with 5 bases left between them. CDR1 is MNHEY, CDR2 SMNVEV, per germline (reference sequence). CDR3 bases: TGTGCCAGCAGTTTTGGTCATACGCAGTATTTT. Translation gives CASSFGHTQYF.

Worth noting for this clonotype: The germline gene is not matched at one end of the junction; a read error may be the cause. V and J are TRBV11-2 and TRBJ2-1, with 13 bases aligning to TRBD2. The length of the CDR3 is 21 residues. Per germline, CDR1 SGHAT and CDR2 FQNNGV. CDR3 in DNA: TGTGCCGGCAGCCCCTTCAATGGGATACTAGCGGGAGGGCAAGCCTACAATGAGCAGTTCTTC. Translation: CAGSPFNGILAGGQAYNEQFF.

This clonotype was counted ten times or more. The CDR3 DNA reads TGTGCCAGCAGTATCGGTACAGGGAATCCCGATACTAGCACAGATACGCAGTATTTT. Translating gives CASSIGTGNPDTSTDTQYF. The chain links TRBV27 to TRBJ2-3; D is possibly TRBD1 (6 bases). The V end was cut by 5 bases, the J end by 0 bases, with 24 bases between. The CDR3 covers 19 residues. Per germline, CDR1 MNHEY and CDR2 SMNVEV (reference sequence).

The chain joins TRBV12-3 or TRBV12-4 to TRBJ2-1; 7 positions match TRBD2. This CDR3 has 16 residues. The V gene end was trimmed by 5 bases and the J gene end by 2 bases; junction bases not matched to a gene: 9. This CDR3 reads CASSPAFSGPYNEQFF. The CDR3 nucleotides are TGTGCCAGCAGTCCCGCCTTTAGCGGGCCCTACAATGAGCAGTTCTTC.

In this sample, this clonotype turned up a few times. Being one base from a much bigger clone, this may be a read error. The V and J genes are TRBV18 and TRBJ1-2, with TRBD1 as a possible D gene (5 bases). Germline CDR1 is KGHSH and CDR2 is LQKENI. V was cut by 6 bases and J by 8 bases, with 16 bases left in between. The CDR3 is 13 residues long. The chain's CDR3 is CASSPGTTVGYTF. The CDR3 coding sequence is TGTGCCAGCTCGCCAGGGACTACAGTGGGCTACACCTTC.

J is TRBJ2-3 and V is TRBV9; 10 bases are a match to TRBD1. Germline loops: CDR1 SGDLS, CDR2 YYNGEE. The CDR3 is 13 residues long. The V gene end was trimmed by 7 bases and the J gene end by 2 bases; junction bases not matched to a gene: 1. The CDR3 loop reads CASGTGDTDTQYF. The CDR3 nucleotides read TGTGCCAGCGGGACAGGGGACACAGATACGCAGTATTTT.

In its sample, this clonotype was seen many times. This chain's CDR3 is CSAGAGVADTQYF. Here the CDR3 DNA reads TGCAGTGCTGGAGCGGGAGTGGCAGATACGCAGTATTTT. The chain recombines TRBV20-1 with TRBJ2-3; 8 bases map to TRBD2. V was pared by 5 bases and J by 4 bases, with 5 bases of the junction left unmatched. The CDR3 loop spans 13 amino acids. Germline values: CDR1 DFQATT, CDR2 SNEGSKA (reference sequence).

This clonotype was detected ten times or more. The chain recombines TRBV2 with TRBJ2-2; D may be TRBD1 (6 bases). Trimming shortened V by 8 bases and J by 4 bases, and 17 bases separated the two germline ends. Per the germline V gene, CDR1 is SNHLY and CDR2 is FYNNEI. The CDR3 loop spans 15 amino acids. The CDR3 DNA reads TGTGCCAGCGGAATACAGGGAATATTCACCGGGGAGCTGTTTTTT. This sequence encodes CASGIQGIFTGELFF. Variable domain in full (rest from reference TRBV2 and TRBJ2-2): EPEVTQTPSHQVTQMGQEVILRCVPISNHLYFYWYRQILGQKVEFLVSFYNNEISEKSEIFDDQFSVERPDGSNFTLKIRSTKLEDSAMYFCASGIQGIFTGELFFGEGSRLTVL.

This clonotype appeared a few times. The chain has TRBV13 and TRBJ2-1, with D maybe TRBD2 (6 bases). The CDR3 is made up of 16 amino acids. The germline V gene has CDR1 PRHDT and CDR2 FYEKMQ (reference sequence). The ends were cut back, 2 bases at V and 8 bases at J, with 19 bases in the middle. As DNA, the CDR3 is TGTGCCAGCAGCTTAATAAGAACGGGAGTAATCGATGAGCAGTTCTTC. Translation gives CASSLIRTGVIDEQFF.

This chain links TRBV20-1 with TRBJ1-1, with TRBD1 matching over 9 bases. The germline CDR1 and CDR2 sequences are DFQATT and SNEGSKA (reference sequence). The V segment lost 5 bases and the J segment 5 bases; nucleotides outside the gene matches: 12. CDR3 size: 15 residues. The CDR3 reads CSAFSLDRGRTEAFF. CDR3 coding DNA: TGCAGTGCTTTTAGCCTTGACAGGGGGAGGACTGAAGCTTTCTTT.

The sample holds many counts of this clonotype. The chain couples TRBV12-3 or TRBV12-4 to TRBJ1-3; D uncertain. The CDR3 extends over 13 amino acids. V lost 8 bases, J lost 4 bases, and 12 bases lay in between. The CDR3 sequence is CASRPASGNTIYF. CDR3 nucleotides: TGTGCCAGCCGGCCGGCGTCCGGAAACACCATATATTTT.

As concerns this clonotype: It may be a read error: a sequence one base away is much more abundant. The chain joins TRBV7-9 to TRBJ2-1; 14 nucleotides match TRBD2. The CDR3 runs 16 residues. Germline V gives CDR1 SEHNR, CDR2 FQNEAQ (reference sequence). V was clipped by 3 bases and J by 11 bases; unmatched bases: 9. For the CDR3, the DNA is TGTGCCAGCAGCTTCAGTGCGGGACTAGCGGGAGATAAGCAGTTCTTC. It is translated as CASSFSAGLAGDKQFF. Full variable domain (missing parts from reference TRBV7-9 and TRBJ2-1): DTGVSQNPRHKITKRGQNVTFRCDPISEHNRLYWYRQTLGQGPEFLTYFQNEAQLEKSRLLSDRFSAERPKGSFSTLEIQRTEQGDSAMYLCASSFSAGLAGDKQFFGPGTRLTVL.

The chain recombines TRBV6-1 with TRBJ1-6, with 10 bases aligning to TRBD1. After removal of 8 bases from V and 10 bases from J, the junction contained 2 bases not matched to a gene. CDR1 and CDR2 (germline): MNHNS, SASEGT. This CDR3 spans 12 amino acids. CDR3 loop: CASLGQGSPLHF. The CDR3 nucleotides are TGTGCCAGCTTGGGACAGGGGTCACCCCTCCACTTT.

The chain couples TRBV29-1 to TRBJ2-7, with 10 bases identical to TRBD1. The CDR3 spans 14 residues. Unmatched junction bases numbered 10, after V lost 5 bases and J lost 6 bases. The germline gives CDR1 SQVTM, CDR2 ANQGSEA. The CDR3 spells CSVSTGGAGSEQYF. In DNA form, the CDR3 reads TGCAGCGTTTCGACAGGGGGCGCGGGATCCGAGCAGTACTTC.

This clonotype has more than one count but fewer than ten. The chain employs TRBV6-1 and TRBJ1-2; D gene ambiguous. The length of the CDR3 is 12 residues. Trimming pared 5 bases from V and 5 bases from J, leaving 9 bases between. Germline CDR1 is MNHNS and CDR2 is SASEGT. The CDR3 sequence: CASSQREYGYTF. The CDR3, as DNA: TGTGCCAGCAGTCAAAGGGAATATGGCTACACCTTC.

In this sample, this clonotype turned up many times. The chain is built from TRBV20-1 and TRBJ2-2; 9 nucleotides line up with TRBD1. CDR1 DFQATT and CDR2 SNEGSKA come from the germline V gene (reference sequence). J lost 3 bases, V lost 6 bases, and 8 bases had no gene match. CDR3 size: 15 residues. In DNA form, the CDR3 reads TGCAGTGCCTTACAGGGGGCGCCGGACACCGGGGAGCTGTTTTTT. Amino acid sequence: CSALQGAPDTGELFF.

This clonotype has ten or more counts. An end of the junction does not agree with germline; a read error may underlie this. The genes are TRBV5-1 and TRBJ1-1, with 9 bases fitting TRBD1. This CDR3 has 18 residues. Germline V CDR1 and CDR2: SGHRS, YFSETQ. CDR3 DNA sequence: TGCGCCAGCAGGTTGGATGGGACAGGGAAGTTTGAAAGCACTGAAGCTTTCTTT. It translates to CASRLDGTGKFESTEAFF. Using reference TRBV5-1 and TRBJ1-1 for the parts outside the CDR3, the full variable domain is KAGVTQTPRYLIKTRGQQVTLSCSPISGHRSVSWYQQTPGQGLQFLFEYFSETQRNKGNFPGRFSGRQFSNSRSEMNVSTLELGDSALYLCASRLDGTGKFESTEAFFGQGTRLTVV.

The V call is TRBV12-3 or TRBV12-4, the J call TRBJ2-3, with a tentative D call TRBD2 (6 bases). Between the trimmed V and J ends, which lost 4 bases and 4 bases, there was a span of 18 bases. This CDR3 is 16 amino acids long. The CDR3 sequence is CASSSLILARPDTQYF. In DNA, the CDR3 is TGTGCCAGCAGTTCCCTTATACTAGCCCGCCCAGATACGCAGTATTTT.